Shown below are 3 T cell receptor beta chains from a single sample sequenced in a study of blood T cell repertoires in COVID-19. The table came from immunoSEQ multiplex PCR; TCRdb's copy has only in-frame clones and leaves some out. The sample includes over 250,000 clones, around 85% of them seen just once. Sample: peripheral blood. The source of these receptors is a woman in her 70s with acute or convalescent COVID-19.

For this clone: The same CDR3 also results from other DNA sequences found in this sample. This chain links TRBV24-1 with TRBJ1-5; D unresolved. With 6 bases removed from V and 4 bases from J, the gap between germline ends came to 6 bases. The germline V gene encodes CDR1 KGHDR and CDR2 SFDVKD. The CDR3 spans 12 residues. CDR3 nucleotides: TGTGCCACCAGTCGGAGTAATCAGCCCCAGCATTTT. It encodes CATSRSNQPQHF.

This chain connects TRBV5-1 to TRBJ1-2; a possible D gene is TRBD1 (5 bases). V shed 3 bases and J shed 3 bases, with 9 bases lying between them. Germline V CDR1 and CDR2: SGHRS, YFSETQ. There are 13 residues in the CDR3. CDR3 sequence reads: CASSSQADYGYTF. CDR3 DNA sequence: TGCGCCAGCAGCTCACAGGCGGACTATGGCTACACCTTC.

J is TRBJ2-4 and V is TRBV29-1, with 9 bases lining up with TRBD2. V lost 1 base and J lost 2; bases outside the gene matches: 6. Germline assignment: CDR1 SQVTM and CDR2 ANQGSEA. CDR3 length equals 16 residues. This CDR3 reads CSVEVRAGGTKNIQYF. CDR3 coding DNA: TGCAGCGTTGAAGTGCGAGCGGGGGGCACCAAAAACATTCAGTACTTC. The variable domain in full, with the rest retrieved from reference TRBV29-1 and TRBJ2-4, is SAVISQKPSRDICQRGTSLTIQCQVDSQVTMMFWYRQQPGQSLTLIATANQGSEATYESGFVIDKFPISRPNLTFSTLTVSNMSPEDSSIYLCSVEVRAGGTKNIQYFGAGTRLSVL.